This T cell receptor beta chain was recovered during a study of blood T cell repertoires in COVID-19. About the study: COVID-19 samples from acute and convalescent phases originated in the United States, Italy and Spain. PBMCs, B-cell-depleted T cells, or T cells provided the cDNA or gDNA that made up the material.

The Seattle patients joined while their infection was active and were tracked longitudinally afterward. Germline CDR1 is SGHNT and CDR2 is YYREEE (reference sequence). Trimming left V 4 bases short and J 10 bases short, with 15 bases between. CDR3 length equals 13 residues. How the authors handled the data: Amplification of reference gene primers provided the estimated nucleated cell counts. Here immunoSEQ multiplex PCR was the method, and the copy in TCRdb shows in-frame clones only, minus some. Clonal size and the V and J genes are those of that table, whereas D and trimming came from the DNA. The repertoire consists of about 210,000 clones, with 82% occurring once and the leading ten covering approximately 5.2%.

The sequencing sample was made of peripheral blood. This TCR was recovered from a woman in her seventies with COVID-19, enrolled during active disease. The chain recombines TRBV5-4 with TRBJ2-1; D remains ambiguous. In nucleotides, the CDR3 is TGTGCCAGCAGCCCGGTCCCCAACCACGAGCAGTTCTTC. Its protein is CASSPVPNHEQFF.